This entry concerns a single T cell receptor beta chain. Its antigen remains unidentified. No clone much larger than this one lies a single base away; base qualities are absent. These data are taken from a study of OX40 agonist ivuxolimab in advanced cancers. Concerning the study at large: Ivuxolimab was an agonistic, fully human IgG2 monoclonal antibody directed against OX40 (CD134), a costimulatory receptor. Of the roughly 51 patients in dose escalation, approximately 20 had hepatocellular carcinoma, approximately 15 had melanoma, 9 had renal cell carcinoma and 9 had head and neck cancer. In the dose-escalation cohort, 65% to 90% of patients were male, and the mean age was around 60 years, with a range of about 23 to 85. Partial responses were achieved by three dose-escalation patients, of whom one had hepatocellular carcinoma and two had cutaneous melanoma. Intravenous ivuxolimab was administered to patients every 2 weeks at six dose levels: 0.01, 0.1, 0.3, 1.5, 3 and 10 mg/kg. The point of sequencing TCRbeta in the periphery was to test whether ivuxolimab changed TCR sequence diversity and drove clonal T-cell expansion. Prior anti-PD-1, anti-PD-L1 or anti-CTLA-4 therapy was permitted, and 40% to 50% of dose-escalation patients had received checkpoint inhibitors. The paper covers the monotherapy dose-escalation part of the phase I ivuxolimab trial, which included N ≈ 57 patients.

Genomic DNA was extracted from sorted cells for sequencing of the TCRbeta CDR3 region. TCRbeta CDR3 regions were sequenced using the immunoSEQ Assay. The immuneACCESS repertoire file appears here via TCRdb, limited to in-frame rearrangements. These files lack a portion of the clones; in checked studies, under half of the deficit traces to unresolved V genes, and the cause of the others is not known. Across this sample there are some 76,000 clones, with approximately 89% seen only once. The ten largest clones add up to roughly 0.79% of the sample. The trial excluded patients who had a history of autoimmune disease or who were on systemic immunosuppression. Peripheral blood for TCR sequencing was collected from all dose cohorts at baseline, on cycle 4 day 1, and on cycle 7 day 1. The samples were drawn from a first-in-human, open-label, multicenter phase I dose-escalation trial of ivuxolimab. Adults with locally advanced or metastatic melanoma, renal cell, hepatocellular, or head and neck squamous cell carcinoma were enrolled in the trial. Before TCR sequencing, CD4+ T cells and CD8+ T cells were sorted from peripheral blood as separate populations.

The germline V gene specifies SGDLS as CDR1 and YYNGEE as CDR2. Between the V and J ends, shortened by 4 bases and 3 bases respectively, the junction contains 14 bases. The CDR3 spans 14 residues, from the cysteine through the phenylalanine. Only the CDR3 DNA is retained, 42 bases long and in frame from the first base. Findings and caveats that apply to the study as a whole: Clonal expansion of both CD4+ and CD8+ blood T cells was observed from baseline to week 6 at doses 0.1 to 3.0 mg/kg. In the 0.1-3.0 mg/kg groups, partial responders had among the lowest normalized peripheral clonal expansion, particularly in CD8+ T cells. After ivuxolimab, more expanded clones were found on average in CD8+ T cells than in CD4+ T cells. Low levels of normalized T-cell clonal expansion were also seen in some nonresponding patients. The antigen specificity of the peripheral T cells that underwent clonal expansion was not determined.

The chain was built from TRBV9 and TRBJ2-7, with the D gene uncertain. The sequencing used CD4+ or CD8+ T cells sorted from blood, collected in a trial of the OX40 agonist ivuxolimab. The sequence came from an adult with an advanced solid tumor such as melanoma, head and neck, liver or kidney cancer. CDR3 protein: CASSSSRWGYEQYF. The sequenced DNA: TGTGCCAGCAGCTCGAGTCGTTGGGGCTACGAGCAGTACTTC.